One and the same sample provided the 28 T cell receptor beta chains below, sequenced in a study of T cell repertoires in cytomegalovirus infection. TCRdb re-derived calls from the reads in MiXCR, one entry per CDR3 protein. The sample contains approximately 700,000 distinct CDR3 sequences, 35% of which appear only once. Input material: PBMCs. The receptors come from a human donor in good health (CMV status not recorded). Some clones in this sample may be carry-over from other donors' samples.

Only a few counts were recorded for this clonotype. V and J are TRBV27 and TRBJ1-6; D ambiguous. CDR1 MNHEY and CDR2 SMNVEV come from the germline V gene (reference sequence). V lost 4 bases, J lost 1 base, and 8 bases lay in between. The CDR3 runs 15 residues. The CDR3 bases are TGTGCCAGCAGTTCACTCGGTTCCTATAATTCACCCCTCCACTTT. Translating gives CASSSLGSYNSPLHF.

The chain uses TRBV20-1 and TRBJ2-1; TRBD1 matches 9 bases. CDR1 and CDR2 (germline): DFQATT, SNEGSKA (reference sequence). This CDR3 has 16 amino acids. V dropped 3 bases and J dropped 0; count of bases not matched to a gene: 6. The CDR3: CSARDRGPHSYNEQFF. As DNA, the CDR3 is TGCAGTGCTAGGGACAGGGGCCCCCACTCCTACAATGAGCAGTTCTTC.

This clonotype was recorded a few times. The genes are TRBV6-1 and TRBJ2-3, with D tentatively TRBD2 (6 bases). Trimming cost V 2 bases and J 5 bases, with 14 bases left between them. This CDR3 contains 15 residues. Germline CDR1 MNHNS, CDR2 SASEGT. CDR3 coding DNA: TGTGCCAGCAGTGAATGGAGTCGGCGGGAAGATACGCAGTATTTT. Encoded protein: CASSEWSRREDTQYF.

The rearrangement uses TRBV24-1 and TRBJ1-2; 7 bases agree with TRBD1. There are 15 residues in the CDR3. The junction had 11 bases not matched to a gene; V was cut back by 4 bases and J by 7 bases. Germline V CDR1 and CDR2: KGHDR, SFDVKD. CDR3: CATSDGTASRGGYTF. In DNA form, the CDR3 reads TGTGCCACCAGTGACGGGACAGCTTCGAGAGGTGGCTACACCTTC.

A note on this clonotype: No conserved phenylalanine or tryptophan is present at the end of the CDR3, so a read error is the likely explanation. Because the CDR3's place on the DNA is in doubt, the DNA is left out and the CDR3 is given as listed by TCRdb. The chain employs TRBV28 and TRBJ1-1; TRBD1 is the table's D call, not checked against the DNA. Germline assignment: CDR1 MDHEN and CDR2 SYDVKM. The CDR3 region is 13 residues in length, termini included. The CDR3: CASGTTGPTEAFL.

With regard to this clonotype: The germline gene is not matched at one end of the junction; a read error may be the cause. The chain combines TRBV15 with TRBJ1-1; D is undetermined. CDR1 is LNHNV and CDR2 is YYDKDF in the germline V gene (reference sequence). The CDR3 has 14 residues. CDR3 amino acids: CSTSPAPRDTEAFF. DNA for the CDR3: TGTTCCACCAGCCCGGCACCGAGGGACACTGAAGCTTTCTTT.

This clonotype was seen a few times. This chain connects TRBV20-1 to TRBJ1-1; D remains ambiguous. Trimming removed 1 base from V and 7 bases from J, with 19 bases in between. Per the germline V gene, CDR1 is DFQATT and CDR2 is SNEGSKA (reference sequence). The CDR3 covers 15 residues. CDR3 in amino acids: CSARVTYRREGEAFF. For the CDR3, the DNA is TGCAGTGCTAGAGTCACCTACCGGCGGGAGGGTGAAGCTTTCTTT.

CDR3 DNA: TGTGCCGGTAGCCGGGGACAGGCATACATGAACACTGAAGCTTTCTTT. Its translation is CAGSRGQAYMNTEAFF. The chain links TRBV28 to TRBJ1-1; 8 bases are shared with TRBD1. CDR1 and CDR2 (germline): MDHEN, SYDVKM. The CDR3 runs 16 residues. J lost 0 bases, V lost 11 bases, and 14 bases had no gene match.

Note on this clonotype: Being one base from a much bigger clone, this may be a read error. V usage is TRBV28 and J usage is TRBJ2-3; D is unclear. The CDR3 has 14 amino acids. Trimming took off 3 bases at V and 4 bases at J, with 11 bases between the two ends. Looked up from germline, CDR1 is MDHEN and CDR2 is SYDVKM. The CDR3 DNA sequence: TGTGCCAGCAGTTTTTTGGGAAAGGCAGATACGCAGTATTTT. It yields the protein CASSFLGKADTQYF.

This clonotype has more than one count but fewer than ten. The chain recombines TRBV7-6 with TRBJ2-7, with 11 bases identical to TRBD1. The CDR3 has 13 residues. The V gene's germline CDR1 is SGHVS and CDR2 FNYEAQ. J gave up 5 bases and V 6 bases, and 3 bases lay outside the gene matches. CDR3: CASSPGQGDEQYF. The CDR3 DNA reads TGTGCCAGCAGTCCGGGACAGGGGGACGAGCAGTACTTC.

V is TRBV7-2 and J is TRBJ2-2; 7 nucleotides match TRBD2. Germline V gene data show CDR1 as SGHTA and CDR2 as FQGNSA. V was clipped by 8 bases and J by 6 bases; unmatched bases: 3. The CDR3 has 12 residues. The CDR3 DNA follows: TGTGCCAGCGGGGGGGAGGCCGGGGAGCTGTTTTTT. This encodes CASGGEAGELFF.

The rearrangement uses TRBV7-2 and TRBJ2-3; no reliable D call. Trimming left V 4 bases short and J 5 bases short, with 10 bases between. CDR1 is SGHTA and CDR2 is FQGNSA in the germline V gene. This CDR3 has 13 residues. The CDR3 sequence: CASSSSYLDTQYF. In DNA form, the CDR3 reads TGTGCCAGCAGCTCGTCGTACCTAGATACGCAGTATTTT.

This clonotype was seen many times. J is TRBJ1-5 and V is TRBV6-7; no definite D call. TRBV6-7 is recorded as an ORF, its role being uncertain. Trimming took 7 bases from V and 1 from J, leaving 11 bases between them. The CDR3 has 14 residues. The CDR3 loop reads CASTPPRSNQPQHF. The CDR3 DNA follows: TGTGCCAGCACCCCCCCTCGCAGCAATCAGCCCCAGCATTTT.

This clonotype was counted ten times or more. The chain joins TRBV4-1 to TRBJ2-7; D may be TRBD1 (5 bases). With 0 bases removed from V and 2 bases from J, the gap between germline ends came to 11 bases. Germline V gene lookup returns CDR1 MGHRA and CDR2 YSYEKL. This CDR3 spans 15 amino acids. The CDR3: CASSQDQGSTYEQYF. The CDR3 DNA follows: TGCGCCAGCAGCCAAGACCAGGGAAGTACCTACGAGCAGTACTTC.

The chain links TRBV28 to TRBJ2-7; 10 bases agree with TRBD1. V shed 7 bases and J 3 bases; nucleotides not matched to a gene: 6. Germline V gene lookup returns CDR1 MDHEN and CDR2 SYDVKM. This CDR3 is built from 14 residues. Written as DNA, the CDR3 is TGTGCCAGCACCCCGGGACAGGGGCGCTACGAGCAGTACTTC. Protein sequence: CASTPGQGRYEQYF.

The chain joins TRBV5-4 to TRBJ2-1, with D possibly TRBD1 on 6 matching bases. Germline CDR1 reads SGHNT; CDR2 reads YYREEE (reference sequence). The CDR3 is 14 residues long. V shed 6 bases and J shed 0 bases, with 10 bases lying between them. The CDR3 here is CASNPGHSYNEQFF. CDR3 DNA: TGTGCCAGCAACCCGGGACACTCCTACAATGAGCAGTTCTTC.

To note about this clonotype: The conserved final phenylalanine or tryptophan is absent from the CDR3, which likely points to a read error. The chain links TRBV11-3 to TRBJ2-1; the D call may be TRBD1 or TRBD2 (6 bases each). The CDR3 is 14 amino acids. From germline, CDR1 is SGHNT and CDR2 YENEEA. Trimming took off 2 bases at V and 7 bases at J, with 12 bases between the two ends. The DNA for the CDR3 is TGTGCCAGCAGCTTAAGTTGGGGGGCGAATGAGCAGTTCTTA. It yields the protein CASSLSWGANEQFL.

The rearrangement links TRBV28 to TRBJ1-4, with a weak D call TRBD1 (6 bases). Per the germline V gene, CDR1 is MDHEN and CDR2 is SYDVKM. CDR3 size: 16 residues. V lost 5 bases to trimming and J lost 8 bases, with 21 bases between them. The CDR3 sequence: CASSPFPGTTEEKLFF. CDR3 DNA: TGTGCCAGCAGTCCTTTCCCCGGGACAACAGAGGAAAAACTGTTTTTT.

Concerning this clonotype: A much larger clonotype is one base distant, so this may be a read error. The chain combines TRBV7-2 with TRBJ2-5; D is ambiguous. This CDR3 comprises 14 residues. Germline CDR1 and CDR2: SGHTA and FQGNSA. CDR3 coding DNA: TGTGCCAGAAGCTTAGGGTACAGCAAAGAGACCCAGTACTTC. Amino acid sequence: CARSLGYSKETQYF.

The V gene is TRBV19, the J gene TRBJ2-6; the D is unclear. The CDR3 has 16 amino acids. The germline V gene encodes CDR1 LNHDA and CDR2 SQIVND (reference sequence). Trimming pared 5 bases from V and 0 bases from J, leaving 11 bases between. The chain's CDR3 is CASSSPLGSGANVLTF. The DNA for the CDR3 is TGTGCCAGTAGTTCCCCCCTCGGCTCTGGGGCCAACGTCCTGACTTTC.

Details on this clonotype: An end of the junction does not agree with germline; a read error may underlie this. The chain uses TRBV20-1 and TRBJ1-3; no firm D call. The germline V gene encodes CDR1 DFQATT and CDR2 SNEGSKA (reference sequence). CDR3 length equals 12 residues. CDR3 in DNA: TGCAGTGCGCCCGGGAACGGAAACACCATATCTTTT. This encodes CSAPGNGNTISF.

The chain employs TRBV5-6 and TRBJ2-7; D not certain. Trimming pared 0 bases from V and 2 bases from J, leaving 12 bases between. The length of the CDR3 is 15 residues. The V gene's germline CDR1 is SGHDT and CDR2 YYEEEE. DNA for the CDR3: TGTGCCAGCAGCTTGGCCGGACGAGCCCCCTACGAGCAGTACTTC. Translating gives CASSLAGRAPYEQYF. Full variable domain (rest looked up from reference TRBV5-6 and TRBJ2-7): DAGVTQSPTHLIKTRGQQVTLRCSPKSGHDTVSWYQQALGQGPQFIFQYYEEEERQRGNFPDRFSGHQFPNYSSELNVNALLLGDSALYLCASSLAGRAPYEQYFGPGTRLTVT.

This clonotype was counted only a few times. V is TRBV2 and J is TRBJ1-1; D is ambiguous. The CDR3 extends over 12 amino acids. Trimming stripped 1 base from V and 8 bases from J, with 8 bases between. Germline V gene lookup returns CDR1 SNHLY and CDR2 FYNNEI. The CDR3 reads CASSEVVAEAFF. The CDR3 DNA sequence: TGTGCCAGCAGTGAAGTGGTAGCAGAAGCTTTCTTT.

Regarding this clonotype: An end of the junction differs from the germline gene, which may be a read error. The chain has TRBV29-1 and TRBJ2-1; 9 nucleotides line up with TRBD2. Per the germline V gene, CDR1 is SQVTM and CDR2 is ANQGSEA. CDR3 size: 14 residues. CDR3 amino acids: CSVGLAGPNNEQCF. The CDR3 coding sequence is TGCAGCGTTGGCCTAGCGGGACCAAACAATGAGCAGTGCTTC.

This clonotype was seen a single time. The V call is TRBV6-5, the J call TRBJ1-4; D is perhaps TRBD1 (6 bases). The CDR3 extends over 15 amino acids. Deletions cut 7 bases from V and 12 bases from J, with 24 bases between. Germline loops: CDR1 MNHEY, CDR2 SVGAGI. The CDR3 region is CASTLDRGGAGELFF. CDR3 bases: TGTGCCAGCACCTTAGACCGCGGGGGCGCAGGAGAACTGTTTTTT.

This clonotype was counted ten times or more. V is TRBV7-2 and J is TRBJ2-1; D gene unclear. The V end was cut by 5 bases, the J end by 11 bases, with 13 bases between. In germline, CDR1 is SGHTA, CDR2 FQGNSA. The CDR3 totals 12 residues. CDR3 nucleotides: TGTGCCAGCAGCCCTCGAGAATTGAAGCAGTTCTTC. Translation gives CASSPRELKQFF.

This clonotype has just a few counts. The chain recombines TRBV7-9 with TRBJ2-1; 10 bases line up with TRBD2. This CDR3 has 20 amino acids. J lost 0 bases, V lost 8 bases, and 19 bases had no gene match. Germline CDR1 SEHNR, CDR2 FQNEAQ (reference sequence). The CDR3 protein is CASRPPPGLASPSSYNEQFF. CDR3 DNA: TGTGCCAGCCGACCGCCACCGGGACTAGCGAGTCCGAGCTCCTACAATGAGCAGTTCTTC.

V and J are TRBV28 and TRBJ2-7; no reliable D call. This CDR3 comprises 14 residues. In germline, CDR1 is MDHEN, CDR2 SYDVKM. The V end was cut by 7 bases, the J end by 2 bases, with 15 bases between. The CDR3 DNA follows: TGTGCCAGCACCGGGCCTCAAGGTCCCTACGAGCAGTACTTC. Protein product: CASTGPQGPYEQYF.